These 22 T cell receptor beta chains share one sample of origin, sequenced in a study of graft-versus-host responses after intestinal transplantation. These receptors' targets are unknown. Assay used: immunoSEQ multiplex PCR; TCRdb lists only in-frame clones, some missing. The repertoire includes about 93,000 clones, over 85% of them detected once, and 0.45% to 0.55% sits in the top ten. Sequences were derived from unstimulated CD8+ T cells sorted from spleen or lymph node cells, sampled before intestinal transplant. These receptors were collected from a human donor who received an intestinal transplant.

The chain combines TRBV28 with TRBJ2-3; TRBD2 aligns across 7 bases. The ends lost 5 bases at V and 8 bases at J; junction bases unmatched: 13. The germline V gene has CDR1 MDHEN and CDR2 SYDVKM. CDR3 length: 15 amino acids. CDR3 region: CASSPTGTTHITQYF. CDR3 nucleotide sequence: TGTGCCAGCAGTCCAACCGGGACTACCCACATTACGCAGTATTTT.

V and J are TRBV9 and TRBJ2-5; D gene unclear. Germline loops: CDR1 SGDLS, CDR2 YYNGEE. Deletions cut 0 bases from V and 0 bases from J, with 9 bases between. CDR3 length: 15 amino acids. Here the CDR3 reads CASSVGTPYQETQYF. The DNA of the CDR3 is TGTGCCAGCAGCGTAGGCACACCTTACCAAGAGACCCAGTACTTC.

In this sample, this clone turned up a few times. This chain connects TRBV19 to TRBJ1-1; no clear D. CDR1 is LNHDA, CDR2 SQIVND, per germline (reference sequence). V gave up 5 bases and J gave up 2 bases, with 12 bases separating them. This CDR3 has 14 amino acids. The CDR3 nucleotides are TGTGCCAGTAGTCAGGAAGCTTATAACACTGAAGCTTTCTTT. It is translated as CASSQEAYNTEAFF.

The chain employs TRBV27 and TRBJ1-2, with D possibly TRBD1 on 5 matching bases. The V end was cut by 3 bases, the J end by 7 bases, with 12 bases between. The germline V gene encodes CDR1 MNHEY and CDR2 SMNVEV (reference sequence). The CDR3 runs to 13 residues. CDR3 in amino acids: CASSFLGGAGYTF. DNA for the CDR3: TGTGCCAGCAGTTTTCTGGGGGGAGCTGGCTACACCTTC.

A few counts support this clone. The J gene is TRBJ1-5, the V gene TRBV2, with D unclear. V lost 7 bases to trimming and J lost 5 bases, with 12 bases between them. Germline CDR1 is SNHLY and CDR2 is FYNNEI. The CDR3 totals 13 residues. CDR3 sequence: CASKEEKHQPQHF. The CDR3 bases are TGTGCCAGCAAGGAGGAGAAACATCAGCCCCAGCATTTT.

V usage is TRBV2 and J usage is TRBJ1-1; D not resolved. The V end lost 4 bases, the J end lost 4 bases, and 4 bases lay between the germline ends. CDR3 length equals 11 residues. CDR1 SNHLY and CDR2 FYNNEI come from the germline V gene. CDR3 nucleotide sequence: TGTGCCAGCAGTGTCGGCACTGAAGCTTTCTTT. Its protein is CASSVGTEAFF.

The CDR3, as DNA: TGTGCCAGCAGTGAATCTGGGGGGTATCGCTACGAGCAGTACTTC. Protein sequence: CASSESGGYRYEQYF. The V call is TRBV6-1, the J call TRBJ2-5; TRBD2 might be the D (6 bases). The DNA matches TRBJ2-7 better at its end, which makes the J call doubtful. Per the germline V gene, CDR1 is MNHNS and CDR2 is SASEGT. The length of the CDR3 is 15 residues.

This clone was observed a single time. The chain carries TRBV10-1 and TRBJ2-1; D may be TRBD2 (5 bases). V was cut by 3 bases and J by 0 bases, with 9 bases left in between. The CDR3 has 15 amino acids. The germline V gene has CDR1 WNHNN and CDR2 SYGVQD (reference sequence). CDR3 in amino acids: CASSDGVDSYNEQFF. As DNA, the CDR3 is TGCGCCAGCAGTGACGGGGTCGACTCCTACAATGAGCAGTTCTTC.

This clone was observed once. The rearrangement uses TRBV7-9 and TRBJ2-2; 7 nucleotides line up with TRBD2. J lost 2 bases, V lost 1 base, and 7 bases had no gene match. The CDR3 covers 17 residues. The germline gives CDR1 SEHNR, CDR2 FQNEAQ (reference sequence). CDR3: CASSLDSLAENTGELFF. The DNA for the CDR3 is TGTGCCAGCAGCTTAGATTCTCTAGCGGAAAACACCGGGGAGCTGTTTTTT.

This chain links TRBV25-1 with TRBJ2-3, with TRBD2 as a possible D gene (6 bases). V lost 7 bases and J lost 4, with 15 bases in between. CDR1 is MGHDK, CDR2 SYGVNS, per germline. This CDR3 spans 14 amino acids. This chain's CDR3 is CASTPRSSADTQYF. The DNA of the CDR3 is TGTGCCAGCACCCCCCGTTCTAGCGCAGATACGCAGTATTTT.

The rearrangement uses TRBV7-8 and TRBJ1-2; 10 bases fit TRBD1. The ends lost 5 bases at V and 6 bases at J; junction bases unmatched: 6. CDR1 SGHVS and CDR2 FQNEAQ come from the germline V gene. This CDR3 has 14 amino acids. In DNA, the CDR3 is TGTGCCAGCAGCCCGACAGGGGGCCTAGATGGCTACACCTTC. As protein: CASSPTGGLDGYTF.

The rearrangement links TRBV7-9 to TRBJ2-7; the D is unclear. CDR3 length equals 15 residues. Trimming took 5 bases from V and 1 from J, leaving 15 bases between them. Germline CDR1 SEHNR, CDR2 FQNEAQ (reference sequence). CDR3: CASSGEGSRSYEQYF. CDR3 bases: TGTGCCAGCAGCGGAGAAGGCTCTAGATCCTACGAGCAGTACTTC.

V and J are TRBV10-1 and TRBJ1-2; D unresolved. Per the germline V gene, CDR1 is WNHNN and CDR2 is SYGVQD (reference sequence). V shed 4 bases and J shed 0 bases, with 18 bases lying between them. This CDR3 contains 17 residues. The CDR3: CASSVEGQAPPNYGYTF. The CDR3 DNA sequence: TGCGCCAGCAGTGTAGAGGGCCAGGCTCCTCCTAACTATGGCTACACCTTC.

The CDR3 region has the DNA TGTGCCAGTAGCCGGGGACAGGGGGATTCACCCCTCCACTTT. It translates to CASSRGQGDSPLHF. The chain employs TRBV19 and TRBJ1-6, with 11 bases matching TRBD1. The CDR3 totals 14 residues. The V segment lost 6 bases and the J segment 8 bases; nucleotides outside the gene matches: 3. Germline V CDR1 and CDR2: LNHDA, SQIVND (reference sequence).

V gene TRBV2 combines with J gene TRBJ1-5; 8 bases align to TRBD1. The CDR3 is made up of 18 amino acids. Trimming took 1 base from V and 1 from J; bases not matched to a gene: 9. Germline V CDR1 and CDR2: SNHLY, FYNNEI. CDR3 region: CASSEVLGQGYSNQPQHF. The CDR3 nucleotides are TGTGCCAGCAGTGAAGTTTTAGGACAGGGTTACAGCAATCAGCCCCAGCATTTT.

Here the CDR3 DNA reads TGTGCCAGCAGACAAACTAGCGTAAGCTCCTACGAGCAGTACTTC. Translating gives CASRQTSVSSYEQYF. The rearrangement uses TRBV6-1 and TRBJ2-7; 7 bases match TRBD2. CDR3 size: 15 residues. Trimming removed 6 bases from V and 0 bases from J; junction bases left unmatched: 8. Germline V CDR1 and CDR2: MNHNS, SASEGT.

CDR3 coding DNA: TGTGCCAGCAGCACCTCCGCGGCGGGGACGAACACTGAAGCTTTCTTT. Amino acids: CASSTSAAGTNTEAFF. V usage is TRBV25-1 and J usage is TRBJ1-1; tentative D call: TRBD1 (5 bases). V gave up 6 bases and J gave up 1 base, with 18 bases separating them. Germline CDR1 reads MGHDK; CDR2 reads SYGVNS. This CDR3 is 16 amino acids long. The variable domain in full, with the rest retrieved from reference TRBV25-1 and TRBJ1-1, is EADIYQTPRYLVIGTGKKITLECSQTMGHDKMYWYQQDPGMELHLIHYSYGVNSTEKGDLSSESTVSRIRTEHFPLTLESARPSHTSQYLCASSTSAAGTNTEAFFGQGTRLTVV.

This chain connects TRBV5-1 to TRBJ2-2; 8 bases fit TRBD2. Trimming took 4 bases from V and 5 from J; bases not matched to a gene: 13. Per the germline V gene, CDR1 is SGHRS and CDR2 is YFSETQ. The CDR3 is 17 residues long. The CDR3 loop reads CASSQPIAGRPTGELFF. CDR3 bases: TGCGCCAGCAGCCAGCCTATAGCGGGGAGACCTACCGGGGAGCTGTTTTTT.

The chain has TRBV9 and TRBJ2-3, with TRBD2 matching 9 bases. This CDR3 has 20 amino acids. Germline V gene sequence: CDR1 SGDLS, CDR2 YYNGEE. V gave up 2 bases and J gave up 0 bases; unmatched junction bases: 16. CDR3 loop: CASSVSGGASGASSTDTQYF. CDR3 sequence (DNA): TGTGCCAGCAGCGTCAGCGGCGGGGCTAGCGGGGCGTCTAGCACAGATACGCAGTATTTT.

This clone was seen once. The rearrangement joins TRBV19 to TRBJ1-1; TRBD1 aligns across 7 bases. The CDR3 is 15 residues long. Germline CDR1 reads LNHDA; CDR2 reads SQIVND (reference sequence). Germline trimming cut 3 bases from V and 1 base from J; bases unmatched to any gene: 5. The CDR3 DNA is TGTGCCAGTAGTATGGGGACAGCCGCGAACACTGAAGCTTTCTTT. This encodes CASSMGTAANTEAFF. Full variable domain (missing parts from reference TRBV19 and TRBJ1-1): DGGITQSPKYLFRKEGQNVTLSCEQNLNHDAMYWYRQDPGQGLRLIYYSQIVNDFQKGDIAEGYSVSREKKESFPLTVTSAQKNPTAFYLCASSMGTAANTEAFFGQGTRLTVV.

CDR3 sequence: CASTQLGSTGANTDTQYF. The CDR3, as DNA: TGTGCCAGCACCCAACTTGGTTCGACAGGGGCCAACACAGATACGCAGTATTTT. This rearrangement joins TRBV27 to TRBJ2-3; 8 nucleotides line up with TRBD1. Losses at the gene ends were 7 bases for V and 2 bases for J; bases not matched to a gene: 17. Germline loops: CDR1 MNHEY, CDR2 SMNVEV (reference sequence). The CDR3 consists of 18 residues.

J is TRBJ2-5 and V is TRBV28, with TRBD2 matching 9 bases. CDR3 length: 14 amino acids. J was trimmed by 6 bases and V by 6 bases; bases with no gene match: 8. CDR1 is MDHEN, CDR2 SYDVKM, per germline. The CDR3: CASSSGLAGKTQYF. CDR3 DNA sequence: TGTGCCAGCAGCTCGGGACTAGCAGGGAAGACCCAGTACTTC.